These T cell receptor beta chains were read from a single sample in a study of T cells in localized non-small cell lung cancer. Clones were sequenced by immunoSEQ multiplex PCR, and TCRdb holds only the in-frame ones, with some missing. The data contain 23,000 or so clones, 87% of them singletons. The starting material was peripheral blood, obtained before any cancer treatment. These receptors all stem from a male donor older than 55 with stage I squamous cell lung carcinoma. Each CDR3 is given with its conserved first and last residue. A D gene is named only where the DNA matches it firmly. Size is stated for part of the rows, as once, few or many counts, or as a class when the clone is expanded.

D gene: -
J gene: TRBJ2-1
V gene: TRBV4-3
clone size: once
CDR3 protein: CASSPGGSYNEQFF
CDR3 DNA: TGCGCCAGCAGCCCCGGGGGCTCCTACAATGAGCAGTTCTTC

D gene: TRBD1
J gene: TRBJ2-2
V gene: TRBV18
clone size: -
CDR3 protein: CASSPGQGAETGELFF
CDR3 DNA: TGTGCCAGCTCACCAGGACAGGGGGCCGAAACCGGGGAGCTGTTTTTT

D gene: TRBD1
J gene: TRBJ2-6
V gene: TRBV18
clone size: -
CDR3 protein: CASSDRDRMLSGANVLTF
CDR3 DNA: TGTGCCAGCTCGGACCGGGACAGGATGCTCTCTGGGGCCAACGTCCTGACTTTC

D gene: TRBD1
J gene: TRBJ1-6
V gene: TRBV18
clone size: few
CDR3 protein: CASSLQDRDALHF
CDR3 DNA: TGTGCCAGCTCACTTCAAGACAGGGACGCCCTCCACTTT

D gene: -
J gene: TRBJ1-4
V gene: TRBV5-8
clone size: -
CDR3 protein: CASSQDSYWGGEGNEKLFF
CDR3 DNA: TGTGCCAGCAGCCAAGATTCTTATTGGGGGGGAGAGGGTAATGAAAAACTGTTTTTT

D gene: -
J gene: TRBJ2-1
V gene: TRBV6-6
clone size: -
CDR3 protein: CASSYSMSNEQFF
CDR3 DNA: TGTGCCAGCAGTTACTCGATGTCCAATGAGCAGTTCTTC

D gene: TRBD1
J gene: TRBJ2-5
V gene: TRBV7-7
clone size: -
CDR3 protein: CASSLGGQEQETQYF
CDR3 DNA: TGTGCTAGCAGCTTAGGGGGACAGGAACAAGAGACCCAGTACTTC

D gene: -
J gene: TRBJ2-3
V gene: TRBV2
clone size: -
CDR3 protein: CASSEVREADTQYF
CDR3 DNA: TGTGCCAGCAGTGAAGTCAGGGAGGCAGATACGCAGTATTTT

D gene: TRBD2
J gene: TRBJ2-4
V gene: TRBV18
clone size: once
CDR3 protein: CASSHASLAGGSNIQYF
CDR3 DNA: TGTGCCAGCTCACACGCTTCTCTAGCGGGTGGATCCAACATTCAGTACTTC

D gene: -
J gene: TRBJ2-1
V gene: TRBV11-2
clone size: once
CDR3 protein: CASSLEGEFFHNEQFF
CDR3 DNA: TGTGCCAGCAGCTTAGAAGGCGAGTTCTTTCACAATGAGCAGTTCTTC

D gene: TRBD2
J gene: TRBJ2-1
V gene: TRBV29-1
clone size: -
CDR3 protein: CSAGLDTHNEQFF
CDR3 DNA: TGCAGCGCTGGACTAGATACCCACAATGAGCAGTTCTTC

D gene: TRBD1
J gene: TRBJ1-4
V gene: TRBV9
clone size: -
CDR3 protein: CASSVGTGGEKLFF
CDR3 DNA: TGTGCCAGCAGCGTAGGGACAGGAGGCGAAAAACTGTTTTTT

D gene: -
J gene: TRBJ1-3
V gene: TRBV23-1
clone size: -
CDR3 protein: CASILMTRYGNTIYF
CDR3 DNA: TGCGCCAGCATCCTAATGACGAGGTACGGAAACACCATATATTTT

D gene: -
J gene: TRBJ1-6
V gene: TRBV30
clone size: -
CDR3 protein: CAWRSGLETPLHF
CDR3 DNA: TGTGCCTGGAGGTCAGGGTTGGAAACACCCCTCCACTTT

D gene: -
J gene: TRBJ1-1
V gene: TRBV11-2
clone size: -
CDR3 protein: CASSLDIGAGDTEAFF
CDR3 DNA: TGTGCCAGCAGCTTAGATATTGGGGCTGGGGACACTGAAGCTTTCTTT

D gene: TRBD1
J gene: TRBJ1-5
V gene: TRBV6-5
clone size: -
CDR3 protein: CASSGTGFSQPQHF
CDR3 DNA: TGTGCCAGCTCCGGGACAGGGTTCAGTCAGCCCCAGCATTTT

D gene: -
J gene: TRBJ2-7
V gene: TRBV14
clone size: -
CDR3 protein: CASSPISSYEQYF
CDR3 DNA: TGTGCCAGCAGCCCTATCTCCTCCTACGAGCAGTACTTC

D gene: TRBD1
J gene: TRBJ2-6
V gene: TRBV2
clone size: -
CDR3 protein: CASSGQGAGGANVLTF
CDR3 DNA: TGTGCCAGCAGCGGACAGGGGGCGGGAGGGGCCAACGTCCTGACTTTC

D gene: TRBD2
J gene: TRBJ2-3
V gene: TRBV5-1
clone size: -
CDR3 protein: CASSSLSLAGGTDTQYF
CDR3 DNA: TGCGCCAGCAGCTCGCTATCGCTAGCGGGGGGCACAGATACGCAGTATTTT

D gene: TRBD1
J gene: TRBJ1-2
V gene: TRBV6-1
clone size: -
CDR3 protein: CASRRTGVDYGYTF
CDR3 DNA: TGTGCCAGCAGGAGGACAGGGGTGGATTATGGCTACACCTTC

D gene: -
J gene: TRBJ2-1
V gene: TRBV7-8
clone size: -
CDR3 protein: CASSLARSSSYNEQFF
CDR3 DNA: TGTGCCAGCAGCTTAGCGCGGTCTAGTTCCTACAATGAGCAGTTCTTC